This TCR beta chain was recorded in a study of memory CD4+ T cells and cytomegalovirus serostatus. Study-level points and caveats: CD4+ memory repertoires contained about two fifths of the roughly 150 reported CMV TCRbeta sequences. Suggested: most of the CMV-linked TCR signature lies in CD4+ memory cells.

Method: immunoSEQ multiplex PCR; TCRdb's copy keeps in-frame clones and lacks some. The sample lists 50,000 to 75,000 clones; about 81% were seen once. As for this clone: Its antigen is still unknown.

V lost 6 bases, J lost 10 bases, and 13 bases lay in between. The CDR3 is 13 residues long. CDR1 is SNHLY and CDR2 is FYNNEI in the germline V gene. Single viable CD3+CD4+CD8-CD45RO+ cells were sorted as the memory CD4+ T cells. Total CD4+ T cells were enriched by CD4 positive selection. This clonotype originated in an adult in good health and CMV-seronegative. Sequencing was carried out using memory CD4+ T cells from blood. The chain combines TRBV2 with TRBJ1-6, with D possibly being TRBD1 (5 bases). CDR3 bases: TGTGCCAGCAGAGGCAGGGTCGGCTCACCCCTCCACTTT. It encodes CASRGRVGSPLHF.